The clone carrying this T cell receptor beta chain was found many times. Time point defined: newly diagnosed GD, antithyroid drugs for less than 3 months. PBMC-derived RNA was used for the TCR library. This specimen belongs to a study of regulatory T cells in long-lasting Graves disease. Trimming cost V 6 bases and J 1 base, with 15 bases left between them. The CDR3 has 15 amino acids. Germline V gene sequence: CDR1 MNHNS, CDR2 SASEGT. iRepertoire HTBI primers and Arm-PCR of CDR3 regions built TCR beta libraries. As processed by the authors: Taken together, the samples had roughly 56 TRBV and some 15 TRBJ segments identified. TCRdb fed the multiplex PCR reads into MiXCR, producing one record per CDR3 protein. The V and J calls, along with clone size, are taken from TCRdb and not from the paper's own processing. This table has around 480,000 distinct CDR3 sequences, around 15% appearing once. These data were likewise used in another study, on T cells in Graves' hyperthyroidism and ophthalmopathy.

This receptor was taken from a woman aged 35-65 years with Graves disease. J is TRBJ2-5 and V is TRBV6-1; D perhaps matches TRBD1 (5 bases). This sample comprised peripheral blood mononuclear cells (PBMCs), obtained at new diagnosis, from a patient treated with antithyroid drugs. The CDR3 here is CASSSMTEFQETQYF. CDR3 coding DNA: TGTGCCAGCAGCTCAATGACAGAATTCCAAGAGACCCAGTACTTC.